The sequence of this T cell receptor (beta chain) was determined in a study of cytomegalovirus exposure and HLA in healthy donors. In the study overall: An early release of data contained some 80 million unique TCRs, which came from HLA-typed donors. The study's findings and limits: Later, an analysis found that common viral pathogens appeared to be linked with several of the most significant clusters. Sequencing artifact likely explains a cluster of highly shared sequence variants. In a later analysis, a missense DCLRE1C variant was linked to TCR beta V- and J-gene trimming.

This clone was detected only a few times. Its antigen is still unknown. CDR3 length equals 11 residues. Germline assignment: CDR1 LNHDA and CDR2 SQIVND (reference sequence). V lost 10 bases to trimming and J lost 2 bases, with 3 bases between them. The PCR contained 60 Vbeta and 13 Jbeta primers. Sequenced by immunoSEQ multiplex PCR; TCRdb stores in-frame clones only, minus some. Of about 160,000 clones in the sample, approximately 79% were seen once. Sequencing was done on a sample of PBMCs. The chain uses TRBV19 and TRBJ2-6, with D uncertain. This TCR derives from a man aged 40-50 years in good health and CMV-seropositive. The CDR3 is CATTGANVLTF. Written as DNA, the CDR3 is TGTGCCACCACTGGGGCCAACGTCCTGACTTTC.